This T cell receptor beta chain originates from a study of tumour-infiltrating T cells in Burkitt lymphoma. Across the whole study: Repertoire clonality predicted overall and progression-free survival.

The sample holds a few counts of this clone. The V gene's germline CDR1 is SEHNR and CDR2 FQNEAQ (reference sequence). Trimming left V 4 bases short and J 8 bases short, with 11 bases between. This CDR3 contains 12 residues. Profiled with immunoSEQ multiplex PCR; TCRdb holds only in-frame clones, not every one. The sample carries around 9,900 clones, roughly 60% recorded once. The sequencing input was tumor tissue. The chain joins TRBV7-9 to TRBJ1-2, with D possibly matching TRBD1 (6 bases). The sequence was obtained from a human donor with diffuse large B-cell lymphoma. Here the CDR3 reads CASSYHRDGYTF. For the CDR3, the DNA is TGTGCCAGCAGCTATCACAGGGACGGCTACACCTTC.